This T cell receptor beta chain was documented in a study of cytomegalovirus exposure and HLA in healthy donors. Use of 60 Vbeta and 13 Jbeta primers characterized the PCR. TCRdb's copy holds only in-frame clones and misses some; the assay was immunoSEQ multiplex PCR. The sample carries approximately 190,000 clones, 75% to 90% recorded once. This clone came up a few times. The CDR3 extends over 16 amino acids. CDR1 MGHRA and CDR2 YSYEKL come from the germline V gene. V was clipped by 4 bases and J by 1 base, with 16 bases between them. The receptor's source is a boy aged 2-15 years in good health and CMV-seronegative. The chain uses TRBV4-1 and TRBJ1-2, with D perhaps matching TRBD1 (6 bases). The sample comprised PBMCs. CDR3 in amino acids: CASSRSGQNINYGYTF. In nucleotides, the CDR3 is TGCGCCAGCAGCCGCAGTGGACAGAACATTAACTATGGCTACACCTTC.